This T cell receptor beta chain was captured in a study of post-analysis software for immune sequencing data. General observations from the study: In patients, TRBV5-6, TRBV5-1 and TRBV20-1 belonged to four or five TRBV segments found more frequently than in controls.

Presence of unique molecular identifiers characterized the TCR beta cDNA libraries. Roughly 500,000 cDNA molecules were obtained per 1 to 10 million input T cells. TCRdb re-derived calls from the PCR reads in MiXCR, one entry per CDR3 protein. The table shows approximately 730,000 distinct CDR3 sequences, with approximately 30% occurring only once. The CDR3 runs 16 residues. The V segment lost 5 bases and the J segment 9 bases; nucleotides outside the gene matches: 8. Per germline, CDR1 SGHVS and CDR2 FQNEAQ. This clonotype occurred a few times. Its antigen is currently unknown. The sample taken for sequencing was blood. The source is a girl between 5 and 17 years old with multiple sclerosis. The gene calls are TRBV7-8 and TRBJ2-1, with TRBD2 identical over 15 bases. CDR3 DNA: TGTGCCAGCAGCGAAGGACTAGCGGGGGGGCTCCTTGAGCAGTTCTTC. The encoded protein is CASSEGLAGGLLEQFF.